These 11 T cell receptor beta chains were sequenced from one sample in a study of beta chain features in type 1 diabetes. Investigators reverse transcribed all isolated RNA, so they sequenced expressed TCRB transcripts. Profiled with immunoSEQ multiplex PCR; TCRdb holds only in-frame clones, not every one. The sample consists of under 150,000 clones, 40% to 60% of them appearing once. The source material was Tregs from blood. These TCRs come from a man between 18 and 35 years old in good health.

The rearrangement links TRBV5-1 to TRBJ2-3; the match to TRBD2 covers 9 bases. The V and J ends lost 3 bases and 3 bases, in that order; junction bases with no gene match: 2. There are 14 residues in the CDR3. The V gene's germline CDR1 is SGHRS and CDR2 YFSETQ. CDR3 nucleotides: TGCGCCAGCAGCTCTAGCGGGGCAACAGATACGCAGTATTTT. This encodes CASSSSGATDTQYF.

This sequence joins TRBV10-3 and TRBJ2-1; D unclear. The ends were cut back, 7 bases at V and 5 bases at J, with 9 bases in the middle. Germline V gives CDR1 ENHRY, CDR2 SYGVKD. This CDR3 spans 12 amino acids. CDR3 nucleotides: TGTGCCATCATGCGGTCCGACAATGAGCAGTTCTTC. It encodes CAIMRSDNEQFF.

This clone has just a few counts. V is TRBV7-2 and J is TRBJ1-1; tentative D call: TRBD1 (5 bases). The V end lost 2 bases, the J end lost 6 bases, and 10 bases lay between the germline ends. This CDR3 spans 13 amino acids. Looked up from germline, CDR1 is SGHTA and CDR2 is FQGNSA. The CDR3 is CASSLRQGPEAFF. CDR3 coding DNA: TGTGCCAGCAGCTTACGGCAGGGCCCTGAAGCTTTCTTT.

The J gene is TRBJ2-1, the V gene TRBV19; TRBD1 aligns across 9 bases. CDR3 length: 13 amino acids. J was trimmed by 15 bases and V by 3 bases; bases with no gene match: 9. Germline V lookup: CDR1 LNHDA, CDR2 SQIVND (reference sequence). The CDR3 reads CASSIKTGGELFF. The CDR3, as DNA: TGTGCCAGTAGTATTAAAACAGGGGGCGAGTTGTTCTTC.

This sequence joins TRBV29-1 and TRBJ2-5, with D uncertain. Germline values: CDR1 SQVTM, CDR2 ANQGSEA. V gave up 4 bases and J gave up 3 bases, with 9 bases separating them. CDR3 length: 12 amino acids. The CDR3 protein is CSVGLAEETQYF. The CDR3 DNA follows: TGCAGCGTTGGTCTGGCGGAAGAGACCCAGTACTTC.

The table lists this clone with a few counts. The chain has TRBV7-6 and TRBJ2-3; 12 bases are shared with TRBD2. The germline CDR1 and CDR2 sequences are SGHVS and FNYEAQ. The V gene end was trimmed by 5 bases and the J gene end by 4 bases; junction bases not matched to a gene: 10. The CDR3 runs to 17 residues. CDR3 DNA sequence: TGTGCCAGCAGCCCCAGACCACTAGCGGGAGGCGCAGATACGCAGTATTTT. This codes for CASSPRPLAGGADTQYF.

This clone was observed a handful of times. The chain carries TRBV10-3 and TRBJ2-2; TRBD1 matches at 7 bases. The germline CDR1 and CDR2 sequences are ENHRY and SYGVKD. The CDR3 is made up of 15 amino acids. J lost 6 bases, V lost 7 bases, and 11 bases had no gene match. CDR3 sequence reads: CAINNRGQRAGELFF. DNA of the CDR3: TGTGCCATCAACAACCGGGGACAGAGAGCCGGGGAGCTGTTTTTT.

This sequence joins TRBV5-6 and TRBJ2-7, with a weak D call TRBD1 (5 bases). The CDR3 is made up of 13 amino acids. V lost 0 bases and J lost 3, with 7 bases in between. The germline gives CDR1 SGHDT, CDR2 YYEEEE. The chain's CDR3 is CASSLVQGYEQYF. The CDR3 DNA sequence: TGTGCCAGCAGCTTGGTGCAGGGCTACGAGCAGTACTTC.

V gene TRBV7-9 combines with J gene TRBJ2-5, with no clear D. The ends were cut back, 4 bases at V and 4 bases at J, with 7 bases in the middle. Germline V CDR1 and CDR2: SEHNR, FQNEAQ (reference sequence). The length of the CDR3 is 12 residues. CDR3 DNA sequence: TGTGCCAGCAGCTCCCCCCGAGAGACCCAGTACTTC. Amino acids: CASSSPRETQYF.

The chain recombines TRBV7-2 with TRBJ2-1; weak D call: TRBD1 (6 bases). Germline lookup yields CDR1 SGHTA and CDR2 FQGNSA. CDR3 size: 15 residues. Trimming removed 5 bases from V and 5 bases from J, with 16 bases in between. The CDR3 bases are TGTGCCAGCAGCCAAGATCCCCAGGGGCACAATGAGCAGTTCTTC. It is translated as CASSQDPQGHNEQFF. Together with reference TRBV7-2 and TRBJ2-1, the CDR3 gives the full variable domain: GAGVSQSPSNKVTEKGKDVELRCDPISGHTALYWYRQSLGQGLEFLIYFQGNSAPDKSGLPSDRFSAERTGGSVSTLTIQRTQQEDSAVYLCASSQDPQGHNEQFFGPGTRLTVL.

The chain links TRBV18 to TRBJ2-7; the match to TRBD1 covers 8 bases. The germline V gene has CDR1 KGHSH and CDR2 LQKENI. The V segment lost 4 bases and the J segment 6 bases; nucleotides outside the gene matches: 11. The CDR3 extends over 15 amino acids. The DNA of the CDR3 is TGTGCCAGCTCACTACCCCCGGGACAGGTAATCGAGCAGTACTTC. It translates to CASSLPPGQVIEQYF.